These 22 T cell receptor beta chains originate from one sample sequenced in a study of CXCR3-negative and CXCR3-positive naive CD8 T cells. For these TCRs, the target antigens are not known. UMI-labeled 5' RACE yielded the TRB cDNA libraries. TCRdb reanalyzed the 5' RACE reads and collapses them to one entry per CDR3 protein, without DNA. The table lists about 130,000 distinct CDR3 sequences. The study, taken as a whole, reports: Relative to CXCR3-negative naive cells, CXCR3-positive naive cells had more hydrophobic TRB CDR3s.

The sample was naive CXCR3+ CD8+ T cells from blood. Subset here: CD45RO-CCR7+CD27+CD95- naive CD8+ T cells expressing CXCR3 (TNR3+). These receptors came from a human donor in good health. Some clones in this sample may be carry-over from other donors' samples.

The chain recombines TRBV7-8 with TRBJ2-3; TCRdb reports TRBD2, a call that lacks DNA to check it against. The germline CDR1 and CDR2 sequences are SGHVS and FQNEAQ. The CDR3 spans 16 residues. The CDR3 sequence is CASSLVRTSDTDTQYF. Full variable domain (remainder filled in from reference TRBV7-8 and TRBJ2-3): GAGVSQSPRYKVAKRGQDVALRCDPISGHVSLFWYQQALGQGPEFLTYFQNEAQLDKSGLPSDRFFAERPEGSVSTLKIQRTQQEDSAVYLCASSLVRTSDTDTQYFGPGTRLTVL.

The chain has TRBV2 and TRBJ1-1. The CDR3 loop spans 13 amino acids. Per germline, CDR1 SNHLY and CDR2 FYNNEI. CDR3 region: CASSSGRATEAFF.

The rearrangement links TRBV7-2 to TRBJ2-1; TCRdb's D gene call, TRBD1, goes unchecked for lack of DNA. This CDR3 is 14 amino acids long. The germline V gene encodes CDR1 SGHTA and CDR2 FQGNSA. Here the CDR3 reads CASSFSGGENEQFF.

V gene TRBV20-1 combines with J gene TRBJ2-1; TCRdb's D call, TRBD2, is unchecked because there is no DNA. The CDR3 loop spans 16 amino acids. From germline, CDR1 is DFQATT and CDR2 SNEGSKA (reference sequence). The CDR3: CSARDQRSGRGNEQFF.

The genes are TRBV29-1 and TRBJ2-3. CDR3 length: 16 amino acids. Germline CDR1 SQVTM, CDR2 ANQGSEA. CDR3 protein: CSVAHSFILSTDTQYF.

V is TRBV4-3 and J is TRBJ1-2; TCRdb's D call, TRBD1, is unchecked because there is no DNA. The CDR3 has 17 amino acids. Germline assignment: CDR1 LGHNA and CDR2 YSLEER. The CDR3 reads CASSGVSTGGEDYGYTF.

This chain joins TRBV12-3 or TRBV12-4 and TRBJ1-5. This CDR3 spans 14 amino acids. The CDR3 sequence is CASSLGTSNQPQHF.

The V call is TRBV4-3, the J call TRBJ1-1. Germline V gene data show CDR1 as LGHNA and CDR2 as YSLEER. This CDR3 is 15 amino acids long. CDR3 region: CASSQAAGGSTEAFF.

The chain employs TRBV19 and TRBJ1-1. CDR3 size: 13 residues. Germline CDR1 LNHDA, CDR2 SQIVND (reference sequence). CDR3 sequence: CASTYKGGTEAFF.

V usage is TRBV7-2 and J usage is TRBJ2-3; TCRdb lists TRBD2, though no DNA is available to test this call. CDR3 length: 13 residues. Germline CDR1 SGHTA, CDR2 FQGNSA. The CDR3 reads CASSYGTLDTQYF.

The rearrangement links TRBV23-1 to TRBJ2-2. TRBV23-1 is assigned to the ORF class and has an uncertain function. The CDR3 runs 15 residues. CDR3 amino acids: CASSQFGVVAGELFF.

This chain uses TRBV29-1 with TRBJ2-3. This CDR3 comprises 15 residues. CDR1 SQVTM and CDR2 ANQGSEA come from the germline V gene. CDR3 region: CSVEESDPSTDTQYF.

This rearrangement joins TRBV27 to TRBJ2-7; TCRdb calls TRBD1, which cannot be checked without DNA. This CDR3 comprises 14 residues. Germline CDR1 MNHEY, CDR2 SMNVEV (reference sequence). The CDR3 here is CASSLSRDSREQYF.

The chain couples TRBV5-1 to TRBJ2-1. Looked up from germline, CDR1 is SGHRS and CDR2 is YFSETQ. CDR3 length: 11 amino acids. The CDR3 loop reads CASSLWHEQFF.

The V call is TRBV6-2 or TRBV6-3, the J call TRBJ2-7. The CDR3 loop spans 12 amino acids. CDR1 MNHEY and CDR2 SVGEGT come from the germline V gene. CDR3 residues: CASSLDEYEQYF.

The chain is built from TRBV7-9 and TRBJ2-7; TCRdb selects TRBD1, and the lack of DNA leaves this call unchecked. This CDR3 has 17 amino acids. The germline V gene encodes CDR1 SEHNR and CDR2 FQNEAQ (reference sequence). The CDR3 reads CASSSQARDRSVHEQYF.

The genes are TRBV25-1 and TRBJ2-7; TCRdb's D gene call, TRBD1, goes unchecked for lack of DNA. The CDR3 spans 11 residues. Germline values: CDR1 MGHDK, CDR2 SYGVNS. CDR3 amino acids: CASGGGYEQYF.

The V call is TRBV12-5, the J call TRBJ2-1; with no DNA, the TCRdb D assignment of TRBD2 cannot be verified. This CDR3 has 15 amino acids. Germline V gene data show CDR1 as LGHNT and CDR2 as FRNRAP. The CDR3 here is CASGFGLAGGGEQFF.

CDR3: CASSAELAGTTDTQYF. The chain employs TRBV9 and TRBJ2-3; without DNA, the TCRdb call of TRBD2 cannot be checked. CDR1 and CDR2 (germline): SGDLS, YYNGEE. The CDR3 length is 16 residues.

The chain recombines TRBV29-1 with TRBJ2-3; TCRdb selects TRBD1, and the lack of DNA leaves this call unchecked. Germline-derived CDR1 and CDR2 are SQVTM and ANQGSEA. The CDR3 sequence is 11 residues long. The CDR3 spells CSVVGGDTQYF.

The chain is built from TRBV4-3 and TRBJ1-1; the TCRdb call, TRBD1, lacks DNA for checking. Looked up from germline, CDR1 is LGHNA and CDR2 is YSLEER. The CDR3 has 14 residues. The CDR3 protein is CASSPSTGSTEAFF.

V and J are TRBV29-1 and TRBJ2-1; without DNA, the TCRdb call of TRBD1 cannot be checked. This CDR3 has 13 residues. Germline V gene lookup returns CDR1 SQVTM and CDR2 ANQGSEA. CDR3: CSVRGDNSNEQFF.